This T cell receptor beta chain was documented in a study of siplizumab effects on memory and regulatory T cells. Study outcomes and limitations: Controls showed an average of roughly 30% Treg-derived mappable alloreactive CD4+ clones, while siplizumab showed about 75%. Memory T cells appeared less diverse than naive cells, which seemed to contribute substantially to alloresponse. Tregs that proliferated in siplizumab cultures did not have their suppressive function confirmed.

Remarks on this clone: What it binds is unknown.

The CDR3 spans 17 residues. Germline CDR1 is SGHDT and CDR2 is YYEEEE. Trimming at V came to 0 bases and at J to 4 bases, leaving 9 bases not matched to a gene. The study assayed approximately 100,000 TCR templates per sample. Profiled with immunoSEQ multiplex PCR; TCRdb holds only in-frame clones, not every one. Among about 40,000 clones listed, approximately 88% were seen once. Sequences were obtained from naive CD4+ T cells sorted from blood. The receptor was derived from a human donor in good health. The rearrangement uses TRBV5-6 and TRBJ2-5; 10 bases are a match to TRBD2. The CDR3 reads CASSLVGGAGGPETQYF. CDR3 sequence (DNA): TGTGCCAGCAGCTTGGTTGGGGGAGCGGGGGGGCCAGAGACCCAGTACTTC. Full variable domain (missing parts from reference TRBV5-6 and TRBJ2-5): DAGVTQSPTHLIKTRGQQVTLRCSPKSGHDTVSWYQQALGQGPQFIFQYYEEEERQRGNFPDRFSGHQFPNYSSELNVNALLLGDSALYLCASSLVGGAGGPETQYFGPGTRLLVL.